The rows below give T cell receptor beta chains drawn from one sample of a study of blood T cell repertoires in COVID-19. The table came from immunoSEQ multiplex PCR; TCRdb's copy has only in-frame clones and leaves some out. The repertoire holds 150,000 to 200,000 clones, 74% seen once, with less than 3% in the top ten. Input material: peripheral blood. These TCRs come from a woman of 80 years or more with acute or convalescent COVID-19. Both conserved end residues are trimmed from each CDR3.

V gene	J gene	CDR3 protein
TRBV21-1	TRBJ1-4	ASSKVGRGKLF
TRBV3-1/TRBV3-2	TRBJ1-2	ASSQDRNLGGYT
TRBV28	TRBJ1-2	ASSLGQNYGYT
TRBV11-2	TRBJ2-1	ASSSNEGTQF
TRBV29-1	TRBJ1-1	SVWGGNTEAF
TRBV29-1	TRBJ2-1	SAPGGSNSYNEQF
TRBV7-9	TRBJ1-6	ASSYRRENSPLH
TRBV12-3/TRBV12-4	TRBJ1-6	ASSLGGHSPLH
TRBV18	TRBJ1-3	ASSPPSGLIGNTIY
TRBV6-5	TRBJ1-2	ASTDWEGGGYT
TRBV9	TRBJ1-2	ASSVGTGVGYT
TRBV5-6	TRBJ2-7	ASSLGLANPQQY
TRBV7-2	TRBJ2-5	ASSFSGEGPQTQY
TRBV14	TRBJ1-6	ASRPTGAGSPLH
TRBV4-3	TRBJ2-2	ASSQASGSQNTGELF
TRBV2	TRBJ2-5	ASRTQETQY
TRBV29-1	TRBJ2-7	SVVLAGGDHEQY
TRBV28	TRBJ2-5	ASIAAGLAGAETQY
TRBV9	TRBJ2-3	ASSVGLYTDTQY
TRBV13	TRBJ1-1	ASGGWNTEAF
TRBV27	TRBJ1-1	ASSLTTSGSTEAF
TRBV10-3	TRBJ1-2	AISDSGTRRDGYT
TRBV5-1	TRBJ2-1	ASSLDSPYNEQF